The 27 T cell receptor beta chains presented below share a single source sample, sequenced in a study of OX40 agonist ivuxolimab in advanced cancers. Profiled with immunoSEQ multiplex PCR; TCRdb holds only in-frame clones, not every one. The table includes 7,500 to 9,500 clones, 65% to 70% detected once. The specimen was CD4+ or CD8+ T cells sorted from blood, collected in a trial of the OX40 agonist ivuxolimab. Every receptor here comes from an adult with an advanced solid tumor such as melanoma, head and neck, liver or kidney cancer.

The genes are TRBV13 and TRBJ2-7; 9 bases fit TRBD2. Trimming removed 7 bases from V and 5 bases from J; junction bases left unmatched: 3. Germline CDR1 reads PRHDT; CDR2 reads FYEKMQ (reference sequence). This CDR3 spans 12 amino acids. The CDR3 DNA is TGTGCCAGCAATTTAGCGGGAGACGAGCAGTACTTC. Translation gives CASNLAGDEQYF.

The genes are TRBV29-1 and TRBJ1-2, with 7 nucleotides matching TRBD1. Germline V gives CDR1 SQVTM, CDR2 ANQGSEA. The CDR3 sequence is 16 residues long. After removal of 3 bases from V and 4 bases from J, the junction contained 14 bases not matched to a gene. This chain's CDR3 is CSVEGYAEQGTYGYTF. DNA of the CDR3: TGCAGCGTTGAGGGGTACGCGGAACAGGGGACCTATGGCTACACCTTC.

This clone is termed medium-sized. The chain is built from TRBV6-1 and TRBJ2-7; the match to TRBD2 covers 9 bases. The ends lost 0 bases at V and 0 bases at J; junction bases unmatched: 0. Germline V gene data show CDR1 as MNHNS and CDR2 as SASEGT. This CDR3 region has 15 residues. The CDR3 reads CASSEASGSSYEQYF. The CDR3 region has the DNA TGTGCCAGCAGTGAAGCTAGCGGGAGCTCCTACGAGCAGTACTTC.

The chain joins TRBV5-1 to TRBJ1-1; D gene uncertain. This CDR3 spans 13 amino acids. Germline CDR1 is SGHRS and CDR2 is YFSETQ. Between the trimmed V and J ends, which lost 1 base and 4 bases, there was a span of 8 bases. CDR3 nucleotide sequence: TGCGCCAGCAGCTTGTACTTTGGCACTGAAGCTTTCTTT. Translation gives CASSLYFGTEAFF.

The chain joins TRBV19 to TRBJ2-7, with TRBD2 as a possible D gene (6 bases). V dropped 5 bases and J dropped 1 base, with 6 bases sitting between them. This CDR3 is built from 12 residues. Germline V gives CDR1 LNHDA, CDR2 SQIVND (reference sequence). The DNA of the CDR3 is TGTGCCAGTAGTGCGGGGTCCTACGAGCAGTACTTC. Encoded protein: CASSAGSYEQYF.

The chain recombines TRBV7-2 with TRBJ2-5, with D tentatively TRBD1 (5 bases). This CDR3 spans 15 amino acids. The V and J ends lost 5 bases and 7 bases respectively, with 20 bases between them. CDR1 and CDR2 from the germline V gene are SGHTA and FQGNSA. The CDR3 nucleotides read TGTGCCAGCAGCGCCCACAGGTACCGGTATGGGACCCAGTACTTC. Its protein is CASSAHRYRYGTQYF.

The rearrangement joins TRBV4-1 to TRBJ1-3; D is possibly TRBD1 (5 bases). Germline V CDR1 and CDR2: MGHRA, YSYEKL. The ends were cut back, 3 bases at V and 2 bases at J, with 20 bases in the middle. This CDR3 comprises 18 residues. The CDR3, as DNA: TGCGCCAGCAGCCACTACGGGGGGTCTAAGGGACCTGGAAACACCATATATTTT. As protein: CASSHYGGSKGPGNTIYF.

The chain combines TRBV5-8 with TRBJ1-5; D gene ambiguous. Trimming stripped 4 bases from V and 0 bases from J, with 8 bases between. Per germline, CDR1 SGHTS and CDR2 YDEGEE. The CDR3 totals 14 residues. CDR3 sequence reads: CASSQSSSNQPQHF. In nucleotides, the CDR3 is TGTGCCAGCAGCCAAAGCAGTAGCAATCAGCCCCAGCATTTT.

The rearrangement joins TRBV28 to TRBJ2-1; D unresolved. The CDR3 covers 11 residues. In germline, CDR1 is MDHEN, CDR2 SYDVKM. The V end was cut by 2 bases, the J end by 9 bases, with 5 bases between. In DNA form, the CDR3 reads TGTGCCAGCAGTTTAAATAGTGAGCAGTTCTTC. As protein: CASSLNSEQFF.

The chain joins TRBV2 to TRBJ2-3, with D perhaps matching TRBD1 (5 bases). The CDR3 extends over 12 amino acids. Germline V gene sequence: CDR1 SNHLY, CDR2 FYNNEI. The germline V and J ends were trimmed by 1 base and 6 bases, with 5 bases remaining between them. The DNA for the CDR3 is TGTGCCAGCAGTGAAGAGGGGGATACGCAGTATTTT. This codes for CASSEEGDTQYF.

This chain links TRBV6-1 with TRBJ2-1, with 11 bases lining up with TRBD2. Germline V gene lookup returns CDR1 MNHNS and CDR2 SASEGT. Trimming cost V 4 bases and J 9 bases; bases outside gene matches: 14. The length of the CDR3 is 17 residues. The CDR3 loop is CASSVYREASGRSEQFF. In DNA, the CDR3 is TGTGCCAGCAGTGTATACCGTGAGGCTAGCGGGAGGTCTGAGCAGTTCTTC.

The chain couples TRBV6-4 to TRBJ2-3, with D uncertain. V was clipped by 4 bases and J by 0 bases, with 5 bases between them. CDR3 length equals 13 residues. Germline CDR1 MRHNA, CDR2 SNTAGT. For the CDR3, the DNA is TGTGCCAGCAGTGCCTCCAGCACAGATACGCAGTATTTT. Its translation is CASSASSTDTQYF.

This clone was seen only a few times. This chain uses TRBV2 with TRBJ2-4, with D perhaps TRBD1 or TRBD2 (6 bases each). The V gene lost 6 bases and the J gene lost 2 bases, with 17 bases spanning the gap. The germline V gene has CDR1 SNHLY and CDR2 FYNNEI. This CDR3 is 16 amino acids long. CDR3: CASSDNWRDTKNIQYF. CDR3 DNA: TGTGCCAGCAGCGATAATTGGCGGGACACCAAAAACATTCAGTACTTC. Based on the CDR3 plus reference TRBV2 and TRBJ2-4, the full variable domain is EPEVTQTPSHQVTQMGQEVILRCVPISNHLYFYWYRQILGQKVEFLVSFYNNEISEKSEIFDDQFSVERPDGSNFTLKIRSTKLEDSAMYFCASSDNWRDTKNIQYFGAGTRLSVL.

The rearrangement uses TRBV27 and TRBJ2-7, with 12 bases that match TRBD1. The germline CDR1 and CDR2 sequences are MNHEY and SMNVEV (reference sequence). V dropped 6 bases and J dropped 6; count of bases not matched to a gene: 12. This CDR3 is built from 16 residues. The CDR3 protein is CASSYLGGTGGSEQYF. CDR3 bases: TGTGCCAGCAGCTACCTAGGGGGGACAGGGGGCTCCGAGCAGTACTTC.

This clone was found once. This chain uses TRBV15 with TRBJ2-3; D gene uncertain. Germline V gene data show CDR1 as LNHNV and CDR2 as YYDKDF (reference sequence). This CDR3 contains 13 residues. Trimming pared 0 bases from V and 6 bases from J, leaving 7 bases between. The CDR3: CATSRDTGDTQYF. CDR3 DNA: TGTGCCACCAGCAGAGATACCGGGGATACGCAGTATTTT.

V and J are TRBV23-1 and TRBJ1-4; D is unclear. TRBV23-1 is noted as an ORF with a role that remains uncertain. V shed 3 bases and J shed 8 bases, with 31 bases lying between them. The length of the CDR3 is 20 residues. DNA of the CDR3: TGCGCCAGCAGTCAGGTGCGGAATGGACGCGGGGAGGGAAGAAACGAAAAACTGTTTTTT. Its translation: CASSQVRNGRGEGRNEKLFF.

V gene TRBV25-1 combines with J gene TRBJ1-2; no firm D call. Germline V gene lookup returns CDR1 MGHDK and CDR2 SYGVNS. The CDR3 has 13 residues. V was pared by 6 bases and J by 5 bases, with 13 bases between. The CDR3 nucleotides read TGTGCCAGCAGACCCGGCGCGGGGTATGGCTACACCTTC. It yields the protein CASRPGAGYGYTF.

This clone was counted between two and nine times. CDR3 sequence reads: CASSHTALEANEQFF. In DNA, the CDR3 is TGTGCCAGCAGTCACACCGCCCTGGAGGCGAATGAGCAGTTCTTC. The chain recombines TRBV6-4 with TRBJ2-1; D is possibly TRBD2 (5 bases). Trimming took off 5 bases at V and 7 bases at J, with 18 bases between the two ends. Germline CDR1 reads MRHNA; CDR2 reads SNTAGT. This CDR3 has 15 residues.

V and J are TRBV10-3 and TRBJ1-6; maybe TRBD1 (6 bases). The CDR3 runs 14 residues. Germline-derived CDR1 and CDR2 are ENHRY and SYGVKD. Trimming pared 6 bases from V and 5 bases from J, leaving 11 bases between. The CDR3 sequence is CAIRDGTHNSPLHF. CDR3 in DNA: TGTGCCATCAGGGACGGGACACATAATTCACCCCTCCACTTT.

This clone was observed a handful of times. The chain employs TRBV6-5 and TRBJ2-1; 7 bases agree with TRBD1. The CDR3 covers 13 residues. Germline V CDR1 and CDR2: MNHEY, SVGAGI. J was trimmed by 5 bases and V by 10 bases; bases with no gene match: 8. The DNA of the CDR3 is TGTGCCACCAGACAGGGTGGGGACAATGAGCAGTTCTTC. This encodes CATRQGGDNEQFF.

The genes are TRBV7-8 and TRBJ1-2; D uncertain. The CDR3 sequence is 12 residues long. The V gene's germline CDR1 is SGHVS and CDR2 FQNEAQ. Trimming stripped 7 bases from V and 3 bases from J, with 9 bases between. The CDR3 DNA follows: TGTGCCAGCACAGACACCCACTATGGCTACACCTTC. This sequence encodes CASTDTHYGYTF.

This clone came up a few times. V gene TRBV7-8 combines with J gene TRBJ2-6, with D unresolved. This CDR3 is built from 17 residues. CDR1 and CDR2 (germline): SGHVS, FQNEAQ. The V and J ends lost 2 bases and 1 base respectively, with 12 bases between them. The CDR3: CASSLSVDGSGANVLTF. CDR3 DNA sequence: TGTGCCAGCAGCTTATCGGTGGACGGTTCTGGGGCCAACGTCCTGACTTTC.

The rearrangement links TRBV19 to TRBJ1-5; 7 nucleotides match TRBD1. The CDR3 runs 16 residues. Trimming took 2 bases from V and 2 from J; bases not matched to a gene: 6. Germline V gene data show CDR1 as LNHDA and CDR2 as SQIVND (reference sequence). This chain's CDR3 is CASSIFQGGGNQPQHF. CDR3 nucleotide sequence: TGTGCCAGTAGTATATTTCAGGGGGGTGGCAATCAGCCCCAGCATTTT.

This clone was recorded a few times. This rearrangement joins TRBV6-5 to TRBJ1-1; D is unclear. CDR1 and CDR2 (germline): MNHEY, SVGAGI. CDR3 length: 13 residues. Trimming shortened V by 5 bases and J by 1 base, and 8 bases separated the two germline ends. CDR3 loop: CASSVRQNTEAFF. CDR3 in DNA: TGTGCCAGCAGTGTAAGGCAGAACACTGAAGCTTTCTTT.

J is TRBJ2-7 and V is TRBV5-8; perhaps TRBD1 as D (5 bases). Between the trimmed V and J ends, which lost 4 bases and 1 base, there was a span of 15 bases. The CDR3 spans 15 residues. The germline V gene has CDR1 SGHTS and CDR2 YDEGEE. For the CDR3, the DNA is TGTGCCAGCAGCGACCGACAGAGTGGGTCCTACGAGCAGTACTTC. Translating it yields CASSDRQSGSYEQYF. Based on the CDR3 plus reference TRBV5-8 and TRBJ2-7, the full variable domain is EAGVTQSPTHLIKTRGQQATLRCSPISGHTSVYWYQQALGLGLQFLLWYDEGEERNRGNFPPRFSGRQFPNYSSELNVNALELEDSALYLCASSDRQSGSYEQYFGPGTRLTVT.

The chain joins TRBV6-1 to TRBJ2-7; 8 bases are a match to TRBD1. The V gene end was trimmed by 6 bases and the J gene end by 2 bases; junction bases not matched to a gene: 9. Germline-derived CDR1 and CDR2 are MNHNS and SASEGT. The CDR3 runs 15 residues. Written as DNA, the CDR3 is TGTGCCAGCAGCGAATCCGGGACAGGCACCTACGAGCAGTACTTC. Translated: CASSESGTGTYEQYF.

This sequence joins TRBV11-1 and TRBJ2-1; 9 bases match TRBD2. V trimming: 4 bases; J trimming: 3 bases; junction bases outside the gene matches: 1. Germline assignment: CDR1 SGHAT and CDR2 FQDESV (reference sequence). The CDR3 runs 14 residues. The CDR3, as DNA: TGTGCCAGCAGCTGGACTAGCGACTACAATGAGCAGTTCTTC. Translation: CASSWTSDYNEQFF.